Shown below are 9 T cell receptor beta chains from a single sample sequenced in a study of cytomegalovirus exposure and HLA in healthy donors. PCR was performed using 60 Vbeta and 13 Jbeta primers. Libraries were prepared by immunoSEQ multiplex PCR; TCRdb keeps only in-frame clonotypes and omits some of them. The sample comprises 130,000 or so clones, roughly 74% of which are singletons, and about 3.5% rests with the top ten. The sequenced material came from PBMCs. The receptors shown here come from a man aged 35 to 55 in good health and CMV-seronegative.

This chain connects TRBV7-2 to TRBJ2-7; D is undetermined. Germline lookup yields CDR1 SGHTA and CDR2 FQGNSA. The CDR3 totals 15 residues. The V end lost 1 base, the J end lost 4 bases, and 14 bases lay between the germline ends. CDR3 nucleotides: TGTGCCAGCAGCTTAGAGAAGGATTGGGCTTACGAGCAGTACTTC. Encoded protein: CASSLEKDWAYEQYF.

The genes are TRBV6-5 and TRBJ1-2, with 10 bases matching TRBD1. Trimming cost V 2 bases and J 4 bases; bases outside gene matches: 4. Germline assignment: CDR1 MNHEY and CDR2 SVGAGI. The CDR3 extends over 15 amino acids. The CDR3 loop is CASSYPGTGVYGYTF. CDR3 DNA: TGTGCCAGCAGTTACCCCGGGACAGGGGTCTATGGCTACACCTTC.

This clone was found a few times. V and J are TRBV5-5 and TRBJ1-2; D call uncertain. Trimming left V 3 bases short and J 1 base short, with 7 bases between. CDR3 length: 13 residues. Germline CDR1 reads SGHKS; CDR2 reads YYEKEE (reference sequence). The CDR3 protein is CASSSQNNYGYTF. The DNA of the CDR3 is TGTGCCAGCAGCTCTCAGAATAACTATGGCTACACCTTC. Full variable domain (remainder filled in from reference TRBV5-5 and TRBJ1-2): DAGVTQSPTHLIKTRGQQVTLRCSPISGHKSVSWYQQVLGQGPQFIFQYYEKEERGRGNFPDRFSARQFPNYSSELNVNALLLGDSALYLCASSSQNNYGYTFGSGTRLTVV.

The CDR3 sequence is CAISDFIYGYTF. CDR3 nucleotides: TGTGCCATCAGTGATTTTATCTATGGCTACACCTTC. This chain connects TRBV10-3 to TRBJ1-2; D ambiguous. There are 12 residues in the CDR3. The germline V gene encodes CDR1 ENHRY and CDR2 SYGVKD. V gave up 3 bases and J gave up 4 bases, with 6 bases separating them.

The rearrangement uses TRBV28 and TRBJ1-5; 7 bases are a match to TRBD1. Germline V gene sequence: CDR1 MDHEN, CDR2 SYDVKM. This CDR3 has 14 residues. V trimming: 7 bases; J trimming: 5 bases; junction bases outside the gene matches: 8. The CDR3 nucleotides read TGTGCCAGCAATCTTCTTACAGGGGATCAGCCCCAGCATTTT. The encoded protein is CASNLLTGDQPQHF.

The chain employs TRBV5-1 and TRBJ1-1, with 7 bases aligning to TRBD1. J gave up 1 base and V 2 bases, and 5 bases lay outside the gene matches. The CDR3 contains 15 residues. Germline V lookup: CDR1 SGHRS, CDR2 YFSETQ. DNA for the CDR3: TGCGCCAGCAGCTTACCCCAGGGGGAGAACACTGAAGCTTTCTTT. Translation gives CASSLPQGENTEAFF.

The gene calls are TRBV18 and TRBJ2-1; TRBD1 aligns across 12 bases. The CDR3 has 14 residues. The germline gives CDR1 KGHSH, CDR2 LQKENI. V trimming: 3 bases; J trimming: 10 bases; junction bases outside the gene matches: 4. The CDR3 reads CASSPPGQGAEQFF. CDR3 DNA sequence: TGTGCCAGCTCACCCCCGGGACAGGGGGCCGAGCAGTTCTTC.

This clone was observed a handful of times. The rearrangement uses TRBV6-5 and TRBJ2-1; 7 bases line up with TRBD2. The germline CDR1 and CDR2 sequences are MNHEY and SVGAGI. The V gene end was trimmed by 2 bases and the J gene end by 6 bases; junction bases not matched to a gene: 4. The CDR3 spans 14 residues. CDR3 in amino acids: CASSYEGTTNEQFF. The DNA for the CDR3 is TGTGCCAGCAGTTACGAGGGGACTACCAATGAGCAGTTCTTC.

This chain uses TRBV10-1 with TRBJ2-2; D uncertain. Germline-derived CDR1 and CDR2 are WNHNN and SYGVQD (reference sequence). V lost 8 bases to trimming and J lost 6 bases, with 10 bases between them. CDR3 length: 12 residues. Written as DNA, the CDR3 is TGCGCCAGCCGTCCCCCCGCCGGGGAGCTGTTTTTT. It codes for CASRPPAGELFF.